This T cell receptor (beta chain) stems from a study of blood T cells in healthy people across ages. Trimming took 0 bases from V and 6 from J, leaving 11 bases between them. The CDR3 loop spans 15 amino acids. Germline CDR1 LGHDT, CDR2 YNNKEL (reference sequence). Through a sample-barcoded 5' primer and a J-beta primer mix, a second PCR was run for roughly 6 to 12 cycles. TCRdb reanalysed the 5' RACE reads using MiXCR and keeps one entry per CDR3 protein. Among around 700,000 distinct CDR3 sequences, around 25% were seen once, and the ten largest hold roughly a tenth. This clonotype showed up just a few times. The sample was also reused in another study, on T cells of mothers and their children. From that report: Each 15 ul cDNA reaction used approximately 1.5 ug RNA; all RNA was used.

The V gene is TRBV3-1, the J gene TRBJ2-2, with unresolved D. This sequence was found in a boy between 10 and 17 years old in good health. The sequencing input was blood. The CDR3 sequence is CASSQDSRPPGELFF. CDR3 DNA sequence: TGTGCCAGCAGCCAAGATTCACGCCCCCCCGGGGAGCTGTTTTTT. Combining the CDR3 with reference TRBV3-1 and TRBJ2-2 gives the whole variable domain DTAVSQTPKYLVTQMGNDKSIKCEQNLGHDTMYWYKQDSKKFLKIMFSYNNKELIINETVPNRFSPKSPDKAHLNLHINSLELGDSAVYFCASSQDSRPPGELFFGEGSRLTVL.